These 16 T cell receptor beta chains originate from one sample sequenced in a study of blood T cell repertoires in COVID-19. The assay was immunoSEQ multiplex PCR, and TCRdb's table has in-frame clones only and misses some. Here the sample spans hundreds of thousands of clones, approximately 91% being singletons. The sequenced sample consisted of PBMCs or T cells enriched from blood (not recorded which). Receptors originate from a woman in her forties with acute COVID-19.

The chain is built from TRBV7-9 and TRBJ1-1, with D possibly matching TRBD1 (6 bases). Germline loops: CDR1 SEHNR, CDR2 FQNEAQ (reference sequence). The CDR3 spans 13 residues. Between the trimmed V and J ends, which lost 5 bases and 8 bases, there was a span of 15 bases. The chain's CDR3 is CASSPDLDREAFF. For the CDR3, the DNA is TGTGCCAGCAGCCCGGATTTAGACAGGGAAGCTTTCTTT.

The chain links TRBV19 to TRBJ2-7; D may be TRBD2 (7 bases). The CDR3 totals 15 residues. Deletions cut 3 bases from V and 5 bases from J, with 17 bases between. The germline gives CDR1 LNHDA, CDR2 SQIVND (reference sequence). DNA of the CDR3: TGTGCCAGTAGTATCATCCTGGGGGGGGCTAACGAGCAGTACTTC. This encodes CASSIILGGANEQYF. Supplemented by reference TRBV19 and TRBJ2-7, the full variable domain reads DGGITQSPKYLFRKEGQNVTLSCEQNLNHDAMYWYRQDPGQGLRLIYYSQIVNDFQKGDIAEGYSVSREKKESFPLTVTSAQKNPTAFYLCASSIILGGANEQYFGPGTRLTVT.

V is TRBV7-8 and J is TRBJ2-4; TRBD2 matches at 12 bases. The CDR3 spans 14 residues. V shed 6 bases and J 9 bases; nucleotides not matched to a gene: 6. In germline, CDR1 is SGHVS, CDR2 FQNEAQ. CDR3: CASSQLAGGGIQYF. Written as DNA, the CDR3 is TGTGCCAGCAGTCAACTAGCGGGGGGAGGCATTCAGTACTTC.

The CDR3 loop reads CASGFRSEQYF. DNA for the CDR3: TGTGCTAGTGGTTTTCGGTCCGAGCAGTACTTC. This chain links TRBV12-5 with TRBJ2-7; D is unresolved. The length of the CDR3 is 11 residues. CDR1 is LGHNT, CDR2 FRNRAP, per germline. Between the trimmed V and J ends, which lost 3 bases and 6 bases, there was a span of 6 bases.

This chain connects TRBV5-1 to TRBJ2-7; 7 nucleotides match TRBD1. Germline trimming cut 3 bases from V and 6 bases from J; bases unmatched to any gene: 3. The germline gives CDR1 SGHRS, CDR2 YFSETQ. The CDR3 length is 12 residues. This chain's CDR3 is CASSWDSGEQYF. DNA of the CDR3: TGCGCCAGCAGCTGGGACAGCGGCGAGCAGTACTTC.

The J gene is TRBJ2-1, the V gene TRBV6-5; D perhaps matches TRBD1 (6 bases). Looked up from germline, CDR1 is MNHEY and CDR2 is SVGAGI. Trimming took 11 bases from V and 2 from J, leaving 16 bases between them. The CDR3 covers 14 residues. The CDR3 DNA reads TGTGCCTTACACCACAGGGCCCCCTACAATGAGCAGTTCTTC. Translating gives CALHHRAPYNEQFF.

V is TRBV12-3 or TRBV12-4 and J is TRBJ1-5, with a weak D call TRBD1 (6 bases). The CDR3 has 13 residues. V dropped 5 bases and J dropped 7 bases, with 12 bases sitting between them. The CDR3 region has the DNA TGTGCCAGCAGTCCTCAGGGGAACCAGCCCCAGCATTTT. It yields the protein CASSPQGNQPQHF.

The rearrangement joins TRBV2 to TRBJ2-7, with D perhaps matching TRBD2 (7 bases). CDR3 length equals 14 residues. The germline V gene encodes CDR1 SNHLY and CDR2 FYNNEI. The V gene lost 6 bases and the J gene lost 0 bases, with 12 bases spanning the gap. CDR3 region: CASRGGDYSYEQYF. The CDR3 DNA sequence: TGTGCCAGCAGAGGGGGGGACTACTCCTACGAGCAGTACTTC.

The chain employs TRBV12-3 or TRBV12-4 and TRBJ1-1; no clear D. The CDR3 spans 13 residues. V lost 5 bases and J 4 bases, leaving 11 bases between the germline ends. CDR3 in amino acids: CASSLRRGTEAFF. CDR3 nucleotides: TGTGCCAGCAGTCTACGACGGGGCACTGAAGCTTTCTTT.

The chain links TRBV27 to TRBJ2-7; possible D gene TRBD2, 5 bases. Germline V gives CDR1 MNHEY, CDR2 SMNVEV (reference sequence). The CDR3 length is 12 residues. V was pared by 5 bases and J by 7 bases, with 12 bases between. The CDR3 sequence: CASSPWTGEQYF. The CDR3 DNA reads TGTGCCAGCAGTCCGTGGACGGGGGAGCAGTACTTC.

The chain uses TRBV21-1 and TRBJ2-7; TRBD2, the table's D call, was not compared with the DNA. TRBV21-1 is classified as a pseudogene. This CDR3 has 13 residues. CDR3 sequence: CASSKSEICGRYF. In DNA, the CDR3 is TGTGCCAGCAGCAAATCGGAGATTTGCGGGAGGTACTTC.

This clone was observed once. This chain's CDR3 is CASSTSPTQYF. Here the CDR3 DNA reads TGTGCCAGCAGTACATCTCCGACCCAGTACTTC. The chain carries TRBV6-2 or TRBV6-3 and TRBJ2-5; D unresolved. Trimming stripped 5 bases from V and 7 bases from J, with 8 bases between. This CDR3 spans 11 amino acids. Germline V gene lookup returns CDR1 MNHEY and CDR2 SVGEGT.

The CDR3 sequence is CASSLLRGVQGANVLTF. CDR3 nucleotide sequence: TGTGCCAGCAGCTTGCTTCGGGGGGTTCAAGGGGCCAACGTCCTGACTTTC. The chain couples TRBV7-6 to TRBJ2-6; 7 bases are a match to TRBD2. V was clipped by 3 bases and J by 4 bases; unmatched bases: 9. The length of the CDR3 is 17 residues. Germline values: CDR1 SGHVS, CDR2 FNYEAQ.

The chain uses TRBV29-1 and TRBJ1-2; a weak D match, TRBD1 (5 bases). Trimming took off 1 base at V and 7 bases at J, with 13 bases between the two ends. CDR1 is SQVTM, CDR2 ANQGSEA, per germline. The CDR3 is 13 residues long. The CDR3, as DNA: TGCAGCGTTGAAGGGGGCCACTTGCCTGGCTACACCTTC. This encodes CSVEGGHLPGYTF.

The chain links TRBV30 to TRBJ2-7; the match to TRBD1 covers 8 bases. Germline lookup yields CDR1 GTSNPN and CDR2 SVGIG (reference sequence). The CDR3 is made up of 15 amino acids. V was clipped by 7 bases and J by 2 bases; unmatched bases: 13. The CDR3, as DNA: TGTGCCTCGGAAGATCGGGACAGGAAAACCTACGAGCAGTACTTC. It specifies CASEDRDRKTYEQYF.

J is TRBJ1-2 and V is TRBV7-6; D possibly corresponds to TRBD1 (5 bases). The CDR3 is 15 amino acids. Trimming took 7 bases from V and 6 from J, leaving 21 bases between them. Germline V gene data show CDR1 as SGHVS and CDR2 as FNYEAQ. The CDR3 region is CASNLTGRQGNGYTF. CDR3 nucleotides: TGTGCCAGCAACCTCACCGGCCGCCAGGGTAATGGCTACACCTTC. Complete variable domain (other parts from reference TRBV7-6 and TRBJ1-2): GAGVSQSPRYKVTKRGQDVALRCDPISGHVSLYWYRQALGQGPEFLTYFNYEAQQDKSGLPNDRFSAERPEGSISTLTIQRTEQRDSAMYRCASNLTGRQGNGYTFGSGTRLTVV.